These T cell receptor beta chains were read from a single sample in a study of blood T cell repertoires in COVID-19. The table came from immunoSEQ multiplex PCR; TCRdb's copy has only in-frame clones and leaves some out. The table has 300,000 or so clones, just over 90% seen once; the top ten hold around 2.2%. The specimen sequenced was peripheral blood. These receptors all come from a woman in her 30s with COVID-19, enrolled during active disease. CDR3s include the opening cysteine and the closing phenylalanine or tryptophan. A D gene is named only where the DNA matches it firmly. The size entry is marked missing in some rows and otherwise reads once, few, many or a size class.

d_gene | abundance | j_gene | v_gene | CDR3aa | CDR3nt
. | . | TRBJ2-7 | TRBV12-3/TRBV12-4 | CASSPGWRYEQYF | TGTGCCAGCAGTCCCGGTTGGAGATACGAGCAGTACTTC
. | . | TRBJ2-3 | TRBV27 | CASSFGASTDTQYF | TGTGCCAGCAGTTTTGGAGCCAGCACAGATACGCAGTATTTT
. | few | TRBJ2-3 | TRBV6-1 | CASSEAKEGSSDTQYF | TGTGCCAGCAGTGAAGCAAAGGAGGGGAGTTCGGATACGCAGTATTTT
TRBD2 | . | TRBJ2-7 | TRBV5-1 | CASSPSSGRVSEQYF | TGCGCCAGCAGCCCCTCTAGCGGGAGGGTGAGCGAGCAGTACTTC
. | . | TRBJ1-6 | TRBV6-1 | CASSEAAGYNSPLHF | TGTGCCAGCAGTGAAGCGGCAGGGTATAATTCACCCCTCCACTTT
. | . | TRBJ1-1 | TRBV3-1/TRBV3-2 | CASSQLGEDTEAFF | TGTGCCAGCAGCCAGCTAGGTGAGGACACTGAAGCTTTCTTT
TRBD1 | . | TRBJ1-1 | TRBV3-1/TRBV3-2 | CASSTGQGTEAFF | TGTGCCAGCAGCACGGGACAGGGCACTGAAGCTTTCTTT
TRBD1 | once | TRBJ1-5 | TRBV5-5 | CASSPRGDSNQPQHF | TGTGCCAGCAGCCCCAGGGGGGACAGCAATCAGCCCCAGCATTTT
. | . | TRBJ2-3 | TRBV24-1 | CATKGPSVATDTQYF | TGTGCCACCAAAGGTCCTAGCGTAGCCACAGATACGCAGTATTTT
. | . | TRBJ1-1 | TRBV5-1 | CASSLYGQSSTEAFF | TGCGCCAGCAGCTTGTATGGACAGTCTTCCACTGAAGCTTTCTTT
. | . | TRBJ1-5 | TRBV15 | CATSRDGVQPQHF | TGTGCCACCAGCAGAGACGGGGTTCAGCCCCAGCATTTT
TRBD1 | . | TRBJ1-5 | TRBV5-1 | CASSPGGSDNQPQHF | TGCGCCAGCAGCCCAGGGGGTAGCGACAATCAGCCCCAGCATTTT
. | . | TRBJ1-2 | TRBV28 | CASSNREGLGRYGYTF | TGTGCCAGCAGTAACCGTGAGGGCCTGGGTCGTTATGGCTACACCTTC
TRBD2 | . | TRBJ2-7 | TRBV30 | CAWSSGRVYYEQYF | TGTGCCTGGTCTAGCGGGAGGGTGTACTACGAGCAGTACTTC
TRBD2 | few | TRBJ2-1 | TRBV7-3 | CASSLGLAGRNEQFF | TGTGCCAGCAGCCTGGGACTAGCGGGACGGAATGAGCAGTTCTTC
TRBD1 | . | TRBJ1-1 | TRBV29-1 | CSVTGMNTEAFF | TGCAGCGTGACAGGGATGAACACTGAAGCTTTCTTT
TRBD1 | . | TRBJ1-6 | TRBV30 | CAWSVNSGTGFSYYNSPLHF | TGTGCCTGGAGTGTAAACTCCGGGACAGGGTTCTCTTATTACAATTCACCCCTCCACTTT
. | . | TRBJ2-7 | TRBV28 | CASSSSGQEHYEQYF | TGTGCCAGCAGTTCCTCCGGTCAGGAACACTACGAGCAGTACTTC
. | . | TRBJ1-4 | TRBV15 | CATSGITGANEKLFF | TGTGCCACCAGCGGAATCACAGGAGCTAATGAAAAACTGTTTTTT
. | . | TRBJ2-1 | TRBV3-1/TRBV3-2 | CASSQGRGEQFF | TGTGCCAGCAGCCAGGGCCGAGGGGAGCAGTTCTTC
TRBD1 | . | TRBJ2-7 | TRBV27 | CASSPRQGWNNEQYF | TGTGCCAGCAGTCCTCGACAGGGGTGGAACAACGAGCAGTACTTC
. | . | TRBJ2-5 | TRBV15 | CATSRDWRETQYF | TGTGCCACCAGCAGAGATTGGAGAGAGACCCAGTACTTC
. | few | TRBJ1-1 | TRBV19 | CASSRLGTNDEAFF | TGTGCCAGTAGTCGGCTCGGGACAAATGATGAAGCTTTCTTT
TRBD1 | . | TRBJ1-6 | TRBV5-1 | CASSYQGGNSPLHF | TGCGCCAGCAGCTACCAGGGGGGCAATTCACCCCTCCACTTT
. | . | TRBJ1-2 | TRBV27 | CASSLYARGGSLNYGYTF | TGTGCCAGCAGTTTATACGCTAGGGGGGGCTCACTTAACTATGGCTACACCTTC
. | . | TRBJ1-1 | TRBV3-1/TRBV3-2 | CASSGTAGTEAFF | TGTGCCAGCAGCGGGACGGCGGGAACTGAAGCTTTCTTT
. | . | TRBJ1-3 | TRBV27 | CASSLSFGGSGNTIYF | TGTGCCAGCAGTTTATCGTTCGGGGGCTCTGGAAACACCATATATTTT
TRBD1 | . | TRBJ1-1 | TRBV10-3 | CAINMDRANTEAFF | TGTGCCATCAACATGGACAGGGCGAACACTGAAGCTTTCTTT
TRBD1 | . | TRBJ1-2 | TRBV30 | CAWNRGGYGYTF | TGTGCCTGGAACAGGGGGGGCTATGGCTACACCTTC
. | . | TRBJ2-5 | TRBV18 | CASSPMQGPAETQYF | TGTGCCAGCTCACCAATGCAGGGGCCAGCCGAGACCCAGTACTTC
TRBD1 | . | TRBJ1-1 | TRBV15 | CATSGTQGAGTEAFF | TGTGCCACCAGCGGGACACAGGGGGCCGGGACTGAAGCTTTCTTT
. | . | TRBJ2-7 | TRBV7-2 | CASSLGGSAYEQYF | TGTGCCAGCAGCTTAGGCGGGTCAGCCTACGAGCAGTACTTC
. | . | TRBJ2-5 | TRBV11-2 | CASSPRDFQETQYF | TGTGCCAGCAGCCCCCGGGACTTCCAAGAGACCCAGTACTTC
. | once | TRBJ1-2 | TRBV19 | CASSIPRSSSNYGYTF | TGTGCCAGTAGTATCCCTCGGAGCAGTTCTAACTATGGCTACACCTTC
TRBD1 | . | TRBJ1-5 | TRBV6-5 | CASSQGQGGQPQHF | TGTGCCAGCAGCCAAGGACAGGGAGGACAGCCCCAGCATTTT
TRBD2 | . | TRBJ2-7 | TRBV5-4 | CASSGGIGTSGRINEQYF | TGTGCCAGCAGCGGTGGTATCGGGACTAGCGGGAGAATCAACGAGCAGTACTTC
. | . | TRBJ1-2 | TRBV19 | CASSSRTANYGYTF | TGTGCCAGTAGTTCCCGGACAGCTAACTATGGCTACACCTTC
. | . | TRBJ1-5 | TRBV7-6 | CASSLVQGTDQPQHF | TGTGCCAGCAGCTTAGTCCAGGGGACGGATCAGCCCCAGCATTTT
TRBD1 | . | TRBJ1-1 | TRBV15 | CATSRDSQGARTGTEAFF | TGTGCCACCAGCAGAGATAGCCAGGGGGCACGAACAGGCACTGAAGCTTTCTTT
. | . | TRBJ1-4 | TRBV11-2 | CASSVGHRTNEKLFF | TGTGCCAGCAGCGTAGGACACCGAACTAATGAAAAACTGTTTTTT
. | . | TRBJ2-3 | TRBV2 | CASSERTEGDTQYF | TGTGCCAGCAGTGAGCGGACCGAGGGAGATACGCAGTATTTT
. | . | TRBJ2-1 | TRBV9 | CASSVDSARLYNEQFF | TGTGCCAGCAGCGTAGATTCGGCGCGGCTCTACAATGAGCAGTTCTTC